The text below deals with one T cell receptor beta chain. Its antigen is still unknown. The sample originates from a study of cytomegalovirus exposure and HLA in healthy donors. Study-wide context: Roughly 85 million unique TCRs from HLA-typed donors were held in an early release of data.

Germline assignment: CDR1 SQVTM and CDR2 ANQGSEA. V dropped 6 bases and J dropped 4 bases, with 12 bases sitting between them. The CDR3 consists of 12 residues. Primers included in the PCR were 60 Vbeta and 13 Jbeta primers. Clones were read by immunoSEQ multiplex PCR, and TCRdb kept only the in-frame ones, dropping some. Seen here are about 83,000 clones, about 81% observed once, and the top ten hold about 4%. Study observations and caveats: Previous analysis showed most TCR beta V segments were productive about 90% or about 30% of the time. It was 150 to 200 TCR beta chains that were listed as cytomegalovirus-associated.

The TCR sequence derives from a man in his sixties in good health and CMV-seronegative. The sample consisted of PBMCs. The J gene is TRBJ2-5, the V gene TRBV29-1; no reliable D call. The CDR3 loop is CSVQTQAETQYF. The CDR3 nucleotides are TGCAGCGTCCAGACCCAGGCAGAGACCCAGTACTTC.